This record looks at one TCR beta chain sequence and its context. These data originate in a study of blood T cell repertoires in COVID-19. Study context: Sites in the United States, Italy and Spain provided acute and convalescent COVID-19 samples. The analysed material was cDNA or gDNA that came from T cells, B-cell-depleted T cells, or PBMCs.

The CDR3 has 13 residues. Trimming took 3 bases from V and 2 from J; bases not matched to a gene: 1. CDR1 and CDR2 from the germline V gene are MNHEY and SMNVEV (reference sequence). In the authors' workflow: Amplification with reference gene primers provided the estimates of nucleated cell counts. The protocol was immunoSEQ multiplex PCR, while the TCRdb copy is restricted to in-frame clones and leaves out a portion. D and trimming were read from the DNA, whereas the V and J calls and clone size are those reported in that table. This sample has roughly 450,000 clones; around 90% occur once, and the top ten carry about 0.6%.

The J gene is TRBJ2-7, the V gene TRBV27; 7 positions match TRBD1. Sequenced: PBMCs or T cells enriched from blood (not recorded which). The sequence derives from a man aged 18 to 29 who had recovered from COVID-19. CDR3 residues: CASSFGTAYEQYF. The CDR3 nucleotides are TGTGCCAGCAGTTTCGGGACAGCCTACGAGCAGTACTTC.